Shown below are 14 T cell receptor beta chains from a single sample sequenced in a study of T cell responses to AZD1222 COVID-19 vaccine. The assay was immunoSEQ multiplex PCR, and TCRdb's table has in-frame clones only and misses some. The table lists 150,000 or so clones, approximately 90% of them singletons. Material: peripheral blood, obtained on day 0 of AZD1222 vaccination. These receptors were taken from an adult in good health.

The chain combines TRBV20-1 with TRBJ2-1; 8 nucleotides align to TRBD1. Per germline, CDR1 DFQATT and CDR2 SNEGSKA (reference sequence). The CDR3 length is 13 residues. J was trimmed by 5 bases and V by 3 bases; bases with no gene match: 3. CDR3 coding DNA: TGCAGTGCTAGTGGACAGGGCCACAATGAGCAGTTCTTC. This codes for CSASGQGHNEQFF.

CDR3 coding DNA: TGTGCCAGCAGTCATACGAGGGGCCCCGGGGAGCTGTTTTTT. It specifies CASSHTRGPGELFF. The chain links TRBV27 to TRBJ2-2, with D possibly called TRBD1 or TRBD2 (5 bases each). Germline V gene data show CDR1 as MNHEY and CDR2 as SMNVEV (reference sequence). The CDR3 spans 14 residues. V lost 5 bases, J lost 6 bases, and 13 bases lay in between.

The rearrangement links TRBV5-4 to TRBJ2-7; D may be TRBD1 or TRBD2 (5 bases each). Germline values: CDR1 SGHNT, CDR2 YYREEE (reference sequence). The CDR3 has 14 amino acids. V gave up 2 bases and J gave up 0 bases, with 9 bases separating them. Written as DNA, the CDR3 is TGTGCCAGCAGCTTTAAGGGGAGCTCCTACGAGCAGTACTTC. Residues: CASSFKGSSYEQYF. The complete variable domain, with remaining parts taken from reference TRBV5-4 and TRBJ2-7, reads ETGVTQSPTHLIKTRGQQVTLRCSSQSGHNTVSWYQQALGQGPQFIFQYYREEENGRGNFPPRFSGLQFPNYSSELNVNALELDDSALYLCASSFKGSSYEQYFGPGTRLTVT.

The chain is built from TRBV30 and TRBJ1-2; D possibly corresponds to TRBD1 (5 bases). Germline V gene lookup returns CDR1 GTSNPN and CDR2 SVGIG (reference sequence). This CDR3 has 19 residues. Trimming removed 4 bases at V and 7 bases at J, with 34 bases between. The CDR3 bases are TGTGCCTGGATAGGCTCGACTTGGGCAGGTGCCAAACCGAGGGGTGGCTACACCTTC. It specifies CAWIGSTWAGAKPRGGYTF.

The CDR3 here is CASRSGQANEQFF. CDR3 bases: TGTGCCAGTAGGTCCGGACAGGCCAATGAGCAGTTCTTC. This rearrangement joins TRBV19 to TRBJ2-1, with 7 bases lining up with TRBD1. J lost 6 bases, V lost 6 bases, and 5 bases had no gene match. Germline assignment: CDR1 LNHDA and CDR2 SQIVND (reference sequence). The CDR3 runs to 13 residues.

This clone appeared once. The V call is TRBV19, the J call TRBJ2-1; D gene uncertain. The germline CDR1 and CDR2 sequences are LNHDA and SQIVND (reference sequence). The CDR3 has 12 amino acids. The V end was cut by 3 bases, the J end by 6 bases, with 6 bases between. The CDR3 spells CASSIYSNEQFF. For the CDR3, the DNA is TGTGCCAGTAGTATTTACAGCAATGAGCAGTTCTTC.

J is TRBJ2-1 and V is TRBV6-4, with TRBD1 matching over 8 bases. This CDR3 has 11 amino acids. J gave up 16 bases and V 7 bases, and 9 bases lay outside the gene matches. Per the germline V gene, CDR1 is MRHNA and CDR2 is SNTAGT. The CDR3 DNA reads as TGTGCCAGCAATGTATCGGACAGGGCTTTCTTC. Residues: CASNVSDRAFF.

This clone has just one count. The V call is TRBV24-1, the J call TRBJ1-1; 11 nucleotides match TRBD1. In germline, CDR1 is KGHDR, CDR2 SFDVKD. The J segment lost 2 bases and the V segment lost 4 bases, leaving 14 bases of the junction unmatched. The CDR3 has 19 residues. CDR3 protein: CATSDLGQGAGIVNTEAFF. For the CDR3, the DNA is TGTGCCACCAGTGACCTAGGACAGGGGGCAGGAATAGTAAACACTGAAGCTTTCTTT.

This rearrangement joins TRBV5-4 to TRBJ1-1; D gene uncertain. CDR3 length: 15 amino acids. Trimming left V 7 bases short and J 1 base short, with 17 bases between. Germline values: CDR1 SGHNT, CDR2 YYREEE (reference sequence). The CDR3 bases are TGTGCCAGCGGCCAACAAGAGAATGGGAACACTGAAGCTTTCTTT. It encodes CASGQQENGNTEAFF.

The J gene is TRBJ1-1, the V gene TRBV7-9; D gene unclear. Between the trimmed V and J ends, which lost 5 bases and 1 base, there was a span of 11 bases. CDR1 and CDR2 from the germline V gene are SEHNR and FQNEAQ (reference sequence). The CDR3 contains 14 residues. CDR3 DNA sequence: TGTGCCAGCAGCCCGCGGACGGGGAACACTGAAGCTTTCTTT. The encoded protein is CASSPRTGNTEAFF.

The CDR3 spells CASREIGYGYTF. The CDR3 DNA sequence: TGTGCCAGCAGGGAGATTGGCTATGGCTACACCTTC. The gene calls are TRBV12-3 or TRBV12-4 and TRBJ1-2; D is unclear. This CDR3 has 12 residues. Trimming pared 6 bases from V and 4 bases from J, leaving 9 bases between.

The gene calls are TRBV14 and TRBJ2-7; 10 bases map to TRBD2. In germline, CDR1 is SGHDN, CDR2 FVKESK. There are 15 residues in the CDR3. Trimming at V came to 4 bases and at J to 0 bases, leaving 3 bases not matched to a gene. The CDR3 sequence is CASSPLAGSSYEQYF. The CDR3 nucleotides are TGTGCCAGCAGCCCACTAGCGGGAAGCTCCTACGAGCAGTACTTC.

The chain joins TRBV14 to TRBJ2-5; no definite D call. V was cut by 0 bases and J by 4 bases, with 9 bases left in between. Germline lookup yields CDR1 SGHDN and CDR2 FVKESK. The CDR3 extends over 14 amino acids. In DNA form, the CDR3 reads TGTGCCAGCAGCCAAGATGGGTTTGGAGAGACCCAGTACTTC. Its protein product is CASSQDGFGETQYF.

The chain combines TRBV10-2 with TRBJ1-1, with D hard to call. CDR1 and CDR2 (germline): WSHSY, SAAADI. V gave up 2 bases and J gave up 0 bases, with 13 bases separating them. This CDR3 comprises 16 residues. CDR3 bases: TGCGCCAGCAGTGAGATCTACAGCCCCCTGAACACTGAAGCTTTCTTT. Residues: CASSEIYSPLNTEAFF.